This record covers a single T cell receptor (beta chain). This record comes from a study of OX40 agonist ivuxolimab in advanced cancers. Profiled with immunoSEQ multiplex PCR; TCRdb holds only in-frame clones, not every one. Among more than 50,000 clones, around 87% were seen once, and the ten largest hold 10% to 15%. CDR3 size: 21 residues. CDR1 is SGHRS and CDR2 is YFSETQ in the germline V gene. V lost 3 bases, J lost 1 base, and 31 bases lay in between. The sample in question was CD4+ or CD8+ T cells sorted from blood, obtained in a trial of the OX40 agonist ivuxolimab. The chain uses TRBV5-1 and TRBJ1-2; tentative D call: TRBD1 (5 bases). The clonotype was recovered from an adult with an advanced solid tumor such as melanoma, head and neck, liver or kidney cancer. The CDR3 DNA reads TGCGCCAGCAGCTCCGACGGGGGGGAGGCATATTGGCAGAACCTTAACTATGGCTACACCTTC. Translated, it gives CASSSDGGEAYWQNLNYGYTF. The full variable domain, its missing parts supplied by reference TRBV5-1 and TRBJ1-2, is KAGVTQTPRYLIKTRGQQVTLSCSPISGHRSVSWYQQTPGQGLQFLFEYFSETQRNKGNFPGRFSGRQFSNSRSEMNVSTLELGDSALYLCASSSDGGEAYWQNLNYGYTFGSGTRLTVV.